Included here is one T cell receptor (beta chain) sequence, with context. Its antigen is not known. The source of the sample is a study of OX40 agonist ivuxolimab in advanced cancers. About the research overall: A male proportion of about 84% was recorded, with mean age approximately 57 years and range about 23 to 90. Broader study findings: Antigens targeted by the expanded peripheral T cells were not determined. Among the lowest levels of clonal expansion were found in partial responders at 0.1-3.0 mg/kg. Several nonresponders also turned out to have low normalized T-cell clonal expansion.

This CDR3 comprises 14 residues. V was pared by 4 bases and J by 1 base, with 10 bases between. Germline lookup yields CDR1 MGHDK and CDR2 SYGVNS. Method: immunoSEQ multiplex PCR; TCRdb's copy keeps in-frame clones and lacks some. This table has 84,000 or so clones, 84% appearing once. The sequences come from CD4+ or CD8+ T cells sorted from blood, collected in a trial of the OX40 agonist ivuxolimab. This chain connects TRBV25-1 to TRBJ2-5; D assignment may be TRBD1 or TRBD2 (6 bases each). The receptor's source is an adult with an advanced solid tumor such as melanoma, head and neck, liver or kidney cancer. The CDR3 sequence: CASSGRGAQETQYF. The CDR3 DNA sequence: TGTGCCAGCAGTGGTAGGGGGGCCCAAGAGACCCAGTACTTC.